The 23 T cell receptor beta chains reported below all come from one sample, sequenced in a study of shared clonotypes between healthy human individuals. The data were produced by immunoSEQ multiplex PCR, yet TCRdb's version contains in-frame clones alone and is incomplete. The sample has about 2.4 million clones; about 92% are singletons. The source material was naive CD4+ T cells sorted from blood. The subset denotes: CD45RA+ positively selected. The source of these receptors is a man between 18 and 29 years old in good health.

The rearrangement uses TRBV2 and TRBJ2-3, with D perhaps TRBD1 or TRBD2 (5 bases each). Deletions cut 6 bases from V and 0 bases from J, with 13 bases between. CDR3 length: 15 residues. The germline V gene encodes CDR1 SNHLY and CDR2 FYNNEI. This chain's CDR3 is CASRIMGVSTDTQYF. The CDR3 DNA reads TGTGCCAGCAGGATTATGGGGGTTAGCACAGATACGCAGTATTTT. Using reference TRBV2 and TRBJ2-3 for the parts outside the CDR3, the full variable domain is EPEVTQTPSHQVTQMGQEVILRCVPISNHLYFYWYRQILGQKVEFLVSFYNNEISEKSEIFDDQFSVERPDGSNFTLKIRSTKLEDSAMYFCASRIMGVSTDTQYFGPGTRLTVL.

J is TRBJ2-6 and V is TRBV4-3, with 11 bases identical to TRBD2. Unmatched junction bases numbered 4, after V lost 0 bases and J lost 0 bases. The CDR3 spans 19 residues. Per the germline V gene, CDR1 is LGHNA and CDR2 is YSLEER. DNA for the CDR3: TGCGCCAGCAGCCAAGAGTGGCTAGCGGGGGGCTCTGGGGCCAACGTCCTGACTTTC. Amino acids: CASSQEWLAGGSGANVLTF.

The CDR3 region is CASSSAYRANTEAFF. The DNA for the CDR3 is TGTGCCAGCAGCTCAGCCTACAGAGCCAACACTGAAGCTTTCTTT. The gene calls are TRBV11-2 and TRBJ1-1; D not resolved. Germline CDR1 SGHAT, CDR2 FQNNGV. Trimming shortened V by 4 bases and J by 2 bases, and 14 bases separated the two germline ends. The CDR3 is 15 residues long.

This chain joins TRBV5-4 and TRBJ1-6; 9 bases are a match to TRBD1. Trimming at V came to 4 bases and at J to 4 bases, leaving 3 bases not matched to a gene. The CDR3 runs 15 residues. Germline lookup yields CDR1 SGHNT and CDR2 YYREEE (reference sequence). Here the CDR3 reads CASSQGTGYNSPLHF. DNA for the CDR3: TGTGCCAGCAGCCAGGGGACAGGGTATAATTCACCCCTCCACTTT.

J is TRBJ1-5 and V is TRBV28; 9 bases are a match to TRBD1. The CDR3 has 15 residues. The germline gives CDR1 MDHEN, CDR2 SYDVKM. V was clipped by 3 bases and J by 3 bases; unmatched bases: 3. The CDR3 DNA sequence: TGTGCCAGCAGTTTGGACAGGGGTTACAATCAGCCCCAGCATTTT. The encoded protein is CASSLDRGYNQPQHF.

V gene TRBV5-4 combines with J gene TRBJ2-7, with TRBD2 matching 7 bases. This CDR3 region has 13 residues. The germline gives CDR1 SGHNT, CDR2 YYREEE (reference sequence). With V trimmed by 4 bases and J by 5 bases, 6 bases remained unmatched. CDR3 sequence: CASSRGRADEQYF. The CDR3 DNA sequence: TGTGCCAGCAGCCGGGGGAGGGCCGACGAGCAGTACTTC. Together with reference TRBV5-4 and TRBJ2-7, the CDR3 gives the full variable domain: ETGVTQSPTHLIKTRGQQVTLRCSSQSGHNTVSWYQQALGQGPQFIFQYYREEENGRGNFPPRFSGLQFPNYSSELNVNALELDDSALYLCASSRGRADEQYFGPGTRLTVT.

The CDR3 nucleotides are TGTGCCAGCAGTGACCAAGGGCTAGCGAACAATGAGCAGTTCTTC. Translating it yields CASSDQGLANNEQFF. The chain employs TRBV2 and TRBJ2-1; TRBD2 might be the D (6 bases). There are 15 residues in the CDR3. CDR1 and CDR2 (germline): SNHLY, FYNNEI. The germline V and J ends were trimmed by 3 bases and 5 bases, with 14 bases remaining between them.

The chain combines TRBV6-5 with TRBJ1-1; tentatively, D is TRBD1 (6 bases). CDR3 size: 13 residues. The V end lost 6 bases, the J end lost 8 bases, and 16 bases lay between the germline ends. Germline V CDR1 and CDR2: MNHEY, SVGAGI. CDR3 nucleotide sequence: TGTGCCAGCAGCCCTCAGGGGACCTCGGAAGCTTTCTTT. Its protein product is CASSPQGTSEAFF.

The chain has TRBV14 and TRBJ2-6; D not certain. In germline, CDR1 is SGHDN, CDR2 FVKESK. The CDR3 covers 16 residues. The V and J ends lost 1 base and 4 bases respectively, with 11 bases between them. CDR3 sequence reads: CASSQVSRGGANVLTF. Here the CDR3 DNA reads TGTGCCAGCAGCCAAGTATCCCGAGGAGGGGCCAACGTCCTGACTTTC.

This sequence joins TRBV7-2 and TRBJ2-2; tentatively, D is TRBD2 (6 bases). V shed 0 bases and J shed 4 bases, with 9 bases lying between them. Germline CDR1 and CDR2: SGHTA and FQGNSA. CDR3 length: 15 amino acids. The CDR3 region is CASSLAEGITGELFF. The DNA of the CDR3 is TGTGCCAGCAGCTTAGCGGAGGGGATCACCGGGGAGCTGTTTTTT.

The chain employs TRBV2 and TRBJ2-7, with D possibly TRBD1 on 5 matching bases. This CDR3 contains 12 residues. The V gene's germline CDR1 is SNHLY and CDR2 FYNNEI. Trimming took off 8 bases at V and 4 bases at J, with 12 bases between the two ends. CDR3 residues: CASGEGVYEQYF. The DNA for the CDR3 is TGTGCCAGCGGGGAAGGGGTTTACGAGCAGTACTTC.

DNA of the CDR3: TGTGCCAGCAGGACGACAGGGGCGAACGACTATGGCTACACCTTC. Its translation: CASRTTGANDYGYTF. This chain links TRBV28 with TRBJ1-2, with 8 positions matching TRBD1. The junction had 9 bases not matched to a gene; V was cut back by 6 bases and J by 3 bases. Germline V gene data show CDR1 as MDHEN and CDR2 as SYDVKM. This CDR3 comprises 15 residues.

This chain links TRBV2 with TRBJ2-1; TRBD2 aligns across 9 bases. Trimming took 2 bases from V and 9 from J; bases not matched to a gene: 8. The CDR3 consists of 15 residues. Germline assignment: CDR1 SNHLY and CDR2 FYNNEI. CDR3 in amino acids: CASSESGGRYGEQFF. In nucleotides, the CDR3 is TGTGCCAGCAGTGAAAGCGGGGGGCGATACGGTGAGCAGTTCTTC.

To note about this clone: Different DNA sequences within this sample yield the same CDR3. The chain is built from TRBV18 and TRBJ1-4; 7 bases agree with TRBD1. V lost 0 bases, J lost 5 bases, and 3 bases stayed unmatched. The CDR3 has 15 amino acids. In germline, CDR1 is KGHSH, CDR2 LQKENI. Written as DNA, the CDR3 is TGTGCCAGCTCACCACCGGGACAGCCAAATGAAAAACTGTTTTTT. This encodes CASSPPGQPNEKLFF.

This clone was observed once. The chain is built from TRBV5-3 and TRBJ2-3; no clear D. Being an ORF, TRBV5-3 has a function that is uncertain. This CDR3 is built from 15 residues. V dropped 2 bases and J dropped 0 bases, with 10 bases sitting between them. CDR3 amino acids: CARSLAVRSTDTQYF. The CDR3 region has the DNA TGTGCCAGAAGCTTAGCAGTCCGAAGCACAGATACGCAGTATTTT.

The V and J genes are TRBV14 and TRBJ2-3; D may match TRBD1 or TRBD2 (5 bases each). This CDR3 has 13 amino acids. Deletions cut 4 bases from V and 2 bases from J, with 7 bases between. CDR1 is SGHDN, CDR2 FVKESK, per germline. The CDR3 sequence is CASSRGYTDTQYF. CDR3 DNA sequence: TGTGCCAGCAGCCGGGGGTACACAGATACGCAGTATTTT.

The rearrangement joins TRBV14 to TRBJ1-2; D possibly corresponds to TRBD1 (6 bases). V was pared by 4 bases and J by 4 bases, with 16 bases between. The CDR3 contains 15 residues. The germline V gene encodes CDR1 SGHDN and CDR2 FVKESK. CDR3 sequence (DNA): TGTGCCAGCAGCCCGCGGGGGGCGCTGGGCTATGGCTACACCTTC. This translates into CASSPRGALGYGYTF. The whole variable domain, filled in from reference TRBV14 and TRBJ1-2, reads EAGVTQFPSHSVIEKGQTVTLRCDPISGHDNLYWYRRVMGKEIKFLLHFVKESKQDESGMPNNRFLAERTGGTYSTLKVQPAELEDSGVYFCASSPRGALGYGYTFGSGTRLTVV.

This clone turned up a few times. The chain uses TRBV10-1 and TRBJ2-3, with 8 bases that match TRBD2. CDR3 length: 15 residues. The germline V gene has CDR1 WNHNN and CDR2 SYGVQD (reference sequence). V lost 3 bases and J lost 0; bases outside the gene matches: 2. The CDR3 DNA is TGCGCCAGCAGTGATCCTAGCGGGAGCACAGATACGCAGTATTTT. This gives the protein CASSDPSGSTDTQYF.

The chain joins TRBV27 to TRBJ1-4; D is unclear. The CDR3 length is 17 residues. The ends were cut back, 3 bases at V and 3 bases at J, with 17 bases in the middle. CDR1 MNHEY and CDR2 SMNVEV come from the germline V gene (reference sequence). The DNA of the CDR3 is TGTGCCAGCAGTTTTTCGCTATTGGTGGCATCTAATGAAAAACTGTTTTTT. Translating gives CASSFSLLVASNEKLFF.

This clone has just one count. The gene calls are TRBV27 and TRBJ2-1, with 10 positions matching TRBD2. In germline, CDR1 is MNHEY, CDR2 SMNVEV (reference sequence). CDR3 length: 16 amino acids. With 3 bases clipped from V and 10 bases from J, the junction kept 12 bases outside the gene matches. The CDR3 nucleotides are TGTGCCAGCAGTTTTAAAGCGGGAGGGCAGTTTGGGGAGCAGTTCTTC. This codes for CASSFKAGGQFGEQFF.

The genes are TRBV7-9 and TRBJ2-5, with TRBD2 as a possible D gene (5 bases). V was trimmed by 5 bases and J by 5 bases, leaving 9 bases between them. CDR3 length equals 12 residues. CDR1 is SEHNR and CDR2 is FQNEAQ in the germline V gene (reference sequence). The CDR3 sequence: CASSELGETQYF. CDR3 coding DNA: TGTGCCAGCAGCGAACTAGGGGAGACCCAGTACTTC.

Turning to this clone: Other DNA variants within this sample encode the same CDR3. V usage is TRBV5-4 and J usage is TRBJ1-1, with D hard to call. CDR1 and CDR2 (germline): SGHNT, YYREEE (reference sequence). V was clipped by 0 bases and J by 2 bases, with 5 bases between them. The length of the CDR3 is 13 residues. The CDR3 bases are TGTGCCAGCAGCTTGGTAGCTAACACTGAAGCTTTCTTT. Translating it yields CASSLVANTEAFF.

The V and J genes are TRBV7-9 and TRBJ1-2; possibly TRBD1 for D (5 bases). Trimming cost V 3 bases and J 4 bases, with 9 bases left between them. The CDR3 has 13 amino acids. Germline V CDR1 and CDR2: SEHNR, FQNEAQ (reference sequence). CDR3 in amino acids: CASSFLQVYGYTF. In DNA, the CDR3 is TGTGCCAGCAGCTTCCTACAGGTCTATGGCTACACCTTC. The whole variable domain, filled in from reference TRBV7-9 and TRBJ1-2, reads DTGVSQNPRHKITKRGQNVTFRCDPISEHNRLYWYRQTLGQGPEFLTYFQNEAQLEKSRLLSDRFSAERPKGSFSTLEIQRTEQGDSAMYLCASSFLQVYGYTFGSGTRLTVV.